Shown below are 22 T cell receptor beta chains from a single sample sequenced in a study of blood T cells in healthy people across ages. It was with a sample-barcoded 5' primer and a J-beta primer mix that a second PCR of roughly 6 to 12 cycles was run. TCRdb independently ran MiXCR on the 5' RACE reads; one entry per CDR3 protein. The sample carries about a million distinct CDR3 sequences, 51% recorded once. Sequenced sample: blood. All receptors derive from an older woman in good health.

The chain joins TRBV18 to TRBJ2-7; 8 bases fit TRBD1. In germline, CDR1 is KGHSH, CDR2 LQKENI. The CDR3 runs 13 residues. After removal of 5 bases from V and 4 bases from J, the junction contained 4 bases not matched to a gene. The CDR3 nucleotides are TGTGCCAGCTCAGCGGACAGGGAGTACGAGCAGTACTTC. Translation: CASSADREYEQYF. Based on the CDR3 plus reference TRBV18 and TRBJ2-7, the full variable domain is NAGVMQNPRHLVRRRGQEARLRCSPMKGHSHVYWYRQLPEEGLKFMVYLQKENIIDESGMPKERFSAEFPKEGPSILRIQQVVRGDSAAYFCASSADREYEQYFGPGTRLTVT.

DNA of the CDR3: TGTGCCAGCAGCGTAGCCGAAACAGCAGCCTACGAGCAGTACTTC. Its protein is CASSVAETAAYEQYF. This chain joins TRBV9 and TRBJ2-5; D is unclear. The J call may be mistaken, given a closer DNA end match to TRBJ2-7. The CDR3 has 15 residues. Per the germline V gene, CDR1 is SGDLS and CDR2 is YYNGEE.

This clonotype was seen a few times. The J gene is TRBJ1-4, the V gene TRBV27, with unresolved D. Per the germline V gene, CDR1 is MNHEY and CDR2 is SMNVEV (reference sequence). CDR3 length: 13 residues. V lost 5 bases, J lost 4 bases, and 8 bases lay in between. The CDR3 DNA reads TGTGCCAGCAGTGCCCAGATTAATGAAAAACTGTTTTTT. This encodes CASSAQINEKLFF.

The rearrangement joins TRBV28 to TRBJ1-2, with 8 bases fitting TRBD1. The CDR3 has 17 residues. With V trimmed by 8 bases and J by 0 bases, 14 bases remained unmatched. CDR1 and CDR2 (germline): MDHEN, SYDVKM. The CDR3 region is CASAGGPLKTSNYGYTF. Here the CDR3 DNA reads TGTGCCAGCGCAGGGGGCCCTCTTAAGACTTCTAACTATGGCTACACCTTC.

V usage is TRBV29-1 and J usage is TRBJ2-1, with TRBD2 matching over 9 bases. The ends lost 8 bases at V and 3 bases at J; junction bases unmatched: 8. The V gene's germline CDR1 is SQVTM and CDR2 ANQGSEA. The length of the CDR3 is 14 residues. For the CDR3, the DNA is TGCAGCATCAATAGCGGGAGCTTCTACAATGAGCAGTTCTTC. Translating it yields CSINSGSFYNEQFF.

The chain is built from TRBV3-1 and TRBJ2-1, with 9 bases identical to TRBD2. Germline V gene data show CDR1 as LGHDT and CDR2 as YNNKEL (reference sequence). The CDR3 length is 16 residues. V shed 6 bases and J 9 bases; nucleotides not matched to a gene: 15. CDR3 protein: CASRDSGLADFGEQFF. CDR3 bases: TGTGCCAGCAGGGATTCGGGACTAGCAGATTTCGGTGAGCAGTTCTTC.

This clonotype showed up many times. Here the CDR3 reads CASSLRDRGYEQYF. For the CDR3, the DNA is TGTGCCAGCAGCCTCCGGGACAGGGGTTACGAGCAGTACTTC. This chain uses TRBV4-2 with TRBJ2-7; 10 positions agree with TRBD1. Trimming removed 4 bases from V and 4 bases from J; junction bases left unmatched: 4. This CDR3 has 14 residues. Germline V lookup: CDR1 LGHNA, CDR2 YNFKEQ.

The rearrangement uses TRBV6-5 and TRBJ1-1; tentatively, D is TRBD1 (5 bases). Germline loops: CDR1 MNHEY, CDR2 SVGAGI. The CDR3 runs 14 residues. Trimming stripped 10 bases from V and 5 bases from J, with 20 bases between. CDR3 nucleotide sequence: TGTGCCACCAAATCCGGGGGGGTTTTTACTGAAGCTTTCTTT. It encodes CATKSGGVFTEAFF.

The V gene is TRBV6-5, the J gene TRBJ1-1; 10 bases agree with TRBD1. V shed 6 bases and J 1 base; nucleotides not matched to a gene: 5. There are 15 residues in the CDR3. In germline, CDR1 is MNHEY, CDR2 SVGAGI. CDR3 in DNA: TGTGCCAGCAGGGACGGGACAGGGGCGAACACTGAAGCTTTCTTT. The encoded protein is CASRDGTGANTEAFF.

The chain combines TRBV29-1 with TRBJ2-6, with D possibly matching TRBD2 (5 bases). Trimming took 8 bases from V and 0 from J, leaving 8 bases between them. Germline V CDR1 and CDR2: SQVTM, ANQGSEA. The CDR3 has 13 residues. The CDR3 region has the DNA TGCAGCAGCCGGGACTCTGGGGCCAACGTCCTGACTTTC. Translation: CSSRDSGANVLTF.

The genes are TRBV5-1 and TRBJ2-1; D unclear. CDR1 and CDR2 from the germline V gene are SGHRS and YFSETQ. The V gene lost 0 bases and the J gene lost 5 bases, with 6 bases spanning the gap. This CDR3 spans 13 amino acids. CDR3 sequence reads: CASSLAADNEQFF. CDR3 DNA: TGCGCCAGCAGCTTGGCCGCGGACAATGAGCAGTTCTTC. The full variable domain, in which reference TRBV5-1 and TRBJ2-1 provide the parts outside the CDR3, is KAGVTQTPRYLIKTRGQQVTLSCSPISGHRSVSWYQQTPGQGLQFLFEYFSETQRNKGNFPGRFSGRQFSNSRSEMNVSTLELGDSALYLCASSLAADNEQFFGPGTRLTVL.

V usage is TRBV29-1 and J usage is TRBJ1-2; D perhaps matches TRBD1 (6 bases). Germline lookup yields CDR1 SQVTM and CDR2 ANQGSEA. This CDR3 has 13 residues. V was cut by 7 bases and J by 3 bases, with 15 bases left in between. The CDR3: CSADGQGYYGYTF. In DNA, the CDR3 is TGCAGCGCCGACGGGCAGGGGTACTATGGCTACACCTTC.

The sample holds one count of this clonotype. The V call is TRBV11-2, the J call TRBJ2-5; 12 bases agree with TRBD2. Gene TRBJ2-7 matches the end of the DNA better, so the J call may be wrong. This CDR3 comprises 14 residues. Germline V gene lookup returns CDR1 SGHAT and CDR2 FQNNGV. The DNA for the CDR3 is TGTGCCAGCAGCGTGACTAGCGGGAGTTTCGAGCAGTACTTC. This encodes CASSVTSGSFEQYF.

The chain carries TRBV20-1 and TRBJ2-3, with D possibly being TRBD2 (5 bases). CDR3 size: 12 residues. Germline V gene sequence: CDR1 DFQATT, CDR2 SNEGSKA (reference sequence). Trimming took off 5 bases at V and 7 bases at J, with 13 bases between the two ends. This CDR3 is CSAGPGGYTQYF. The CDR3 region has the DNA TGCAGTGCTGGGCCAGGAGGCTATACGCAGTATTTT.

The chain is built from TRBV7-9 and TRBJ2-1, with 8 bases identical to TRBD2. CDR3 length: 14 residues. Trimming removed 7 bases from V and 8 bases from J; junction bases left unmatched: 10. The germline V gene encodes CDR1 SEHNR and CDR2 FQNEAQ (reference sequence). DNA of the CDR3: TGTGCCAGCACCAGGACCGGGGGGGCCGATGAGCAGTTCTTC. Protein sequence: CASTRTGGADEQFF.

This clonotype showed up just a few times. V is TRBV5-1 and J is TRBJ1-5; 11 nucleotides match TRBD1. Trimming cost V 3 bases and J 6 bases; bases outside gene matches: 2. The germline V gene encodes CDR1 SGHRS and CDR2 YFSETQ. The CDR3 extends over 14 amino acids. As DNA, the CDR3 is TGCGCCAGCAGCTGGGGGACAGGGGGTCAGCCCCAGCATTTT. This sequence encodes CASSWGTGGQPQHF.

V is TRBV20-1 and J is TRBJ2-5, with 9 bases that match TRBD1. V dropped 6 bases and J dropped 4; count of bases not matched to a gene: 12. Germline CDR1 reads DFQATT; CDR2 reads SNEGSKA (reference sequence). This CDR3 spans 15 amino acids. The CDR3 loop reads CSASPGQGEGETQYF. The CDR3 region has the DNA TGCAGTGCGTCCCCGGGACAGGGTGAAGGAGAGACCCAGTACTTC.

This clonotype has more than one count but fewer than ten. The chain couples TRBV28 to TRBJ2-5; D may be TRBD1 (6 bases). CDR1 MDHEN and CDR2 SYDVKM come from the germline V gene. The CDR3 runs to 15 residues. Trimming stripped 2 bases from V and 7 bases from J, with 17 bases between. CDR3 sequence: CASSLPQGLTGTQYF. CDR3 DNA: TGTGCCAGCAGTTTACCCCAGGGCCTGACAGGGACCCAGTACTTC.

The count of this clonotype is one. V gene TRBV20-1 combines with J gene TRBJ2-7, with D hard to call. Germline CDR1 reads DFQATT; CDR2 reads SNEGSKA (reference sequence). The V gene lost 4 bases and the J gene lost 2 bases, with 21 bases spanning the gap. CDR3 length: 16 residues. In nucleotides, the CDR3 is TGCAGTGCTAAGTTGGTTCCGCGCGGAACGACCTACGAGCAGTACTTC. It is translated as CSAKLVPRGTTYEQYF.

The chain couples TRBV7-2 to TRBJ2-7; D not resolved. Germline CDR1 is SGHTA and CDR2 is FQGNSA. The V end lost 5 bases, the J end lost 6 bases, and 11 bases lay between the germline ends. The CDR3 extends over 12 amino acids. The CDR3 DNA follows: TGTGCCAGCAGCCCAGGCTGGGTCGAGCAGTACTTC. Translated, it gives CASSPGWVEQYF.

This sequence joins TRBV11-2 and TRBJ2-6, with 14 bases fitting TRBD2. The CDR3 consists of 17 residues. The germline CDR1 and CDR2 sequences are SGHAT and FQNNGV. J lost 3 bases, V lost 6 bases, and 4 bases had no gene match. The CDR3 nucleotides read TGTGCCAGCAGTTCCGGACTAGCGGGAGGTGGGGCCAACGTCCTGACTTTC. This translates into CASSSGLAGGGANVLTF.

V and J are TRBV7-9 and TRBJ2-7, with 8 bases fitting TRBD1. The end of the DNA fits TRBJ2-5 better, so the J call may be wrong. Germline CDR1 is SEHNR and CDR2 is FQNEAQ (reference sequence). The CDR3 sequence is 16 residues long. CDR3 DNA: TGTGCCAGCAGCTTAGTTGTTAAGGACAGGGTCGAGACCCAGTACTTC. Encoded protein: CASSLVVKDRVETQYF.